This T cell receptor beta chain was recorded in a study of blood T cell repertoires in COVID-19. The overall study: The origin of the acute and convalescent COVID-19 samples was the United States, Italy and Spain. T cells, B-cell-depleted T cells, or PBMCs provided the cDNA or gDNA that served as material.

CDR3 size: 15 residues. V lost 5 bases to trimming and J lost 6 bases, with 16 bases between them. CDR1 MNHEY and CDR2 SVGEGT come from the germline V gene. Assignment of participants to cohorts was predicated upon participant-reported clinical history. Per the authors' pipeline: Nucleated cell number was recorded as an estimate derived from reference gene primer amplification. Generated by immunoSEQ multiplex PCR, the TCRdb table keeps only in-frame clones and is missing some. That table gives V, J and clone size, and the DNA gave D and trimming. The table lists hundreds of thousands of clones, 80% of them singletons.

The chain carries TRBV6-2 or TRBV6-3 and TRBJ2-2, with D perhaps matching TRBD2 (5 bases). Sequencing was carried out using PBMCs or T cells enriched from blood (not recorded which). The TCR sequence derives from a woman between 35 and 50 years old with acute COVID-19. The CDR3 protein is CASSLRDLGAGELFF. In nucleotides, the CDR3 is TGTGCCAGCAGTCTCCGTGACTTGGGAGCCGGGGAGCTGTTTTTT.